One sample yielded the 14 T cell receptor beta chains listed below, sequenced in a study of cytomegalovirus exposure and HLA in healthy donors. PCR amplification relied on 60 Vbeta primers (plus 13 Jbeta primers). The protocol was immunoSEQ multiplex PCR, while the TCRdb copy is restricted to in-frame clones and leaves out a portion. The sample has 60,000 to 70,000 clones; roughly 79% are singletons. Sequencing was done on a sample of PBMCs. The receptors here all came from a man aged 50 or older in good health and CMV-seronegative.

The rearrangement links TRBV25-1 to TRBJ2-1, with TRBD1 matching over 9 bases. V shed 4 bases and J 0 bases; nucleotides not matched to a gene: 4. CDR1 and CDR2 (germline): MGHDK, SYGVNS. The CDR3 sequence is 16 residues long. The CDR3 DNA sequence: TGTGCCAGCAGTGCAGGACAGGGGAGCTCCTACAATGAGCAGTTCTTC. It specifies CASSAGQGSSYNEQFF.

The V and J genes are TRBV6-1 and TRBJ1-4; D is uncertain. The CDR3 has 12 residues. Trimming removed 7 bases from V and 4 bases from J, with 7 bases in between. Germline V gene data show CDR1 as MNHNS and CDR2 as SASEGT. CDR3 loop: CASTLVNEKLFF. Here the CDR3 DNA reads TGTGCCAGCACTCTTGTTAATGAAAAACTGTTTTTT.

V usage is TRBV30 and J usage is TRBJ1-2, with no clear D. Germline assignment: CDR1 GTSNPN and CDR2 SVGIG (reference sequence). V shed 1 base and J shed 6 bases, with 12 bases lying between them. There are 13 residues in the CDR3. CDR3 sequence reads: CAWSELSSDGYTF. The CDR3 DNA reads as TGTGCCTGGAGTGAACTGTCCTCGGATGGCTACACCTTC.

V gene TRBV27 combines with J gene TRBJ2-5, with 7 bases that match TRBD2. The CDR3 consists of 14 residues. Per germline, CDR1 MNHEY and CDR2 SMNVEV (reference sequence). The J segment lost 5 bases and the V segment lost 2 bases, leaving 5 bases of the junction unmatched. CDR3 loop: CASSLGRERETQYF. The CDR3 DNA reads TGTGCCAGCAGTTTAGGGCGGGAGCGGGAGACCCAGTACTTC.

This chain connects TRBV10-3 to TRBJ2-3, with D tentatively TRBD2 (6 bases). The germline gives CDR1 ENHRY, CDR2 SYGVKD. This CDR3 contains 16 residues. V dropped 3 bases and J dropped 10 bases, with 23 bases sitting between them. The CDR3 DNA is TGTGCCATCAGTGAACGCACCGGGACCGCGGGATCGGCGCAGTATTTT. This encodes CAISERTGTAGSAQYF.

V and J are TRBV29-1 and TRBJ2-2, with 9 bases lining up with TRBD1. CDR3 size: 13 residues. Germline V gene sequence: CDR1 SQVTM, CDR2 ANQGSEA. The ends lost 3 bases at V and 7 bases at J; junction bases unmatched: 3. The CDR3 protein is CSVDGTGIGELFF. The CDR3 DNA is TGCAGCGTTGATGGGACAGGGATCGGGGAGCTGTTTTTT.

The genes are TRBV10-3 and TRBJ1-5, with 10 positions matching TRBD1. V shed 8 bases and J 1 base; nucleotides not matched to a gene: 8. The CDR3 loop spans 16 amino acids. Germline CDR1 and CDR2: ENHRY and SYGVKD. The CDR3 protein is CAIGTGESSSNQPQHF. The CDR3 DNA follows: TGTGCCATCGGGACAGGGGAGTCTTCGAGCAATCAGCCCCAGCATTTT.

This clone was observed a handful of times. V usage is TRBV6-1 and J usage is TRBJ1-1; D is undetermined. Germline V CDR1 and CDR2: MNHNS, SASEGT. Trimming shortened V by 8 bases and J by 3 bases, and 13 bases separated the two germline ends. The CDR3 loop spans 13 amino acids. CDR3 sequence reads: CASRVRRDTEAFF. In nucleotides, the CDR3 is TGTGCCAGCCGGGTTCGAAGAGACACTGAAGCTTTCTTT.

This clone has only a few counts. CDR3 nucleotides: TGCGCCAGCAGCCAAGATGGTCGAGGGCAGGTCAATCAGCCCCAGCATTTT. Translation gives CASSQDGRGQVNQPQHF. The chain combines TRBV4-3 with TRBJ1-5; no clear D. V lost 0 bases and J 3 bases, leaving 15 bases between the germline ends. The CDR3 is made up of 17 amino acids. Germline V gene sequence: CDR1 LGHNA, CDR2 YSLEER.

The rearrangement uses TRBV5-8 and TRBJ2-7; D may be TRBD1 (6 bases). This CDR3 is 13 amino acids long. Germline loops: CDR1 SGHTS, CDR2 YDEGEE. Trimming cost V 6 bases and J 0 bases, with 10 bases left between them. This chain's CDR3 is CASNLQGSYEQYF. The CDR3 coding sequence is TGTGCCAGCAACCTACAGGGCTCCTACGAGCAGTACTTC.

The chain has TRBV2 and TRBJ2-7; weak D call: TRBD1 (6 bases). The germline gives CDR1 SNHLY, CDR2 FYNNEI. V shed 6 bases and J shed 3 bases, with 12 bases lying between them. This CDR3 is 13 amino acids long. The chain's CDR3 is CASSYTGFYEQYF. The CDR3 region has the DNA TGTGCCAGCAGCTACACAGGGTTCTACGAGCAGTACTTC. The full variable domain, with the rest looked up from reference TRBV2 and TRBJ2-7, is EPEVTQTPSHQVTQMGQEVILRCVPISNHLYFYWYRQILGQKVEFLVSFYNNEISEKSEIFDDQFSVERPDGSNFTLKIRSTKLEDSAMYFCASSYTGFYEQYFGPGTRLTVT.

Notes on this clone: Relative to the germline gene, one junction end is altered; a read error may explain this. The chain has TRBV7-7 and TRBJ1-5; D gene unclear. CDR3 length: 13 amino acids. Germline-derived CDR1 and CDR2 are SSHAT and FNYEAQ (reference sequence). CDR3: CASSLDRDQPQHF. The CDR3 bases are TGTGCTAGCAGCTTAGATCGGGATCAGCCCCAGCATTTT.

The V gene is TRBV28, the J gene TRBJ2-7, with unresolved D. CDR1 is MDHEN, CDR2 SYDVKM, per germline. The CDR3 is 11 residues long. V was pared by 6 bases and J by 3 bases, with 6 bases between. CDR3 region: CASSPLYEQYF. The CDR3 bases are TGTGCCAGCAGCCCCCTCTACGAGCAGTACTTC.

This sequence joins TRBV10-3 and TRBJ2-1; 10 bases fit TRBD2. The CDR3 spans 15 residues. Germline V lookup: CDR1 ENHRY, CDR2 SYGVKD. Trimming at V came to 0 bases and at J to 10 bases, leaving 6 bases not matched to a gene. The CDR3: CAISESLISGGEQFF. In nucleotides, the CDR3 is TGTGCCATCAGTGAGTCGTTGATTAGCGGGGGGGAGCAGTTCTTC.